The 28 T cell receptor beta chains listed next were all sequenced from one sample in a study of low-dose radiotherapy and immunotherapy resistance in tumors. First-strand cDNA used TRAV- and TRBV-specific primers, covering alpha and beta chains. The authors ran 15 to 20 PCR cycles to amplify TCRs with a constant-region primer and V-primer adapter. Using its own MiXCR run on the reads, TCRdb lists one record per CDR3 protein. The table records around 10,000 distinct CDR3 sequences, 55% to 65% of them present only once. The receptors were gathered from a human donor with advanced metastatic prostate, ovarian, gallbladder or colorectal cancer (not recorded which). This table probably holds off-target reads from a library built for another chain.

This clonotype was seen once. This rearrangement joins TRBV2 to TRBJ2-4; D unclear. Germline V lookup: CDR1 SNHLY, CDR2 FYNNEI. V was trimmed by 8 bases and J by 2 bases, leaving 16 bases between them. CDR3 size: 15 residues. The CDR3 spells CASQPIRNSKNIQYF. The CDR3 region has the DNA TGTGCCAGCCAACCGATTCGGAACTCCAAAAACATTCAGTACTTC.

This chain joins TRBV15 and TRBJ2-3, with 9 positions matching TRBD2. The junction had 14 bases not matched to a gene; V was cut back by 0 bases and J by 7 bases. Germline V gives CDR1 LNHNV, CDR2 YYDKDF (reference sequence). The CDR3 has 18 amino acids. CDR3 sequence (DNA): TGTGCCACCAGCAGAGATCTCGTGGTAGCGGGGGCTCCAAATACGCAGTATTTT. Translated, it gives CATSRDLVVAGAPNTQYF. Supplemented by reference TRBV15 and TRBJ2-3, the full variable domain reads DAMVIQNPRYQVTQFGKPVTLSCSQTLNHNVMYWYQQKSSQAPKLLFHYYDKDFNNEADTPDNFQSRRPNTSFCFLDIRSPGLGDTAMYLCATSRDLVVAGAPNTQYFGPGTRLTVL.

The V gene is TRBV3-1, the J gene TRBJ1-2, with D perhaps TRBD1 (5 bases). The CDR3 runs 15 residues. Germline V gene lookup returns CDR1 LGHDT and CDR2 YNNKEL (reference sequence). The V gene lost 4 bases and the J gene lost 0 bases, with 12 bases spanning the gap. Here the CDR3 DNA reads TGTGCCAGCAGCCTATACAGGCTCTCTAACTATGGCTACACCTTC. Its translation: CASSLYRLSNYGYTF.

The rearrangement links TRBV18 to TRBJ2-7; D is unclear. The CDR3 totals 14 residues. Germline CDR1 KGHSH, CDR2 LQKENI. V gave up 0 bases and J gave up 2 bases, with 8 bases separating them. DNA for the CDR3: TGTGCCAGCTCACCACCTGGCGGAACCTACGAGCAGTACTTC. It translates to CASSPPGGTYEQYF.

This sequence joins TRBV9 and TRBJ1-2, with 8 bases identical to TRBD1. V was clipped by 3 bases and J by 5 bases; unmatched bases: 3. This CDR3 has 13 amino acids. CDR1 is SGDLS, CDR2 YYNGEE, per germline. CDR3 DNA: TGTGCCAGCAGCGGAGGACAGGGATATGGCTACACCTTC. Its protein is CASSGGQGYGYTF.

This chain uses TRBV12-3 or TRBV12-4 with TRBJ1-1, with D perhaps TRBD1 (5 bases). V shed 7 bases and J shed 1 base, with 10 bases lying between them. This CDR3 spans 13 amino acids. In nucleotides, the CDR3 is TGTGCCAGCACATTCGGGGCGAACACTGAAGCTTTCTTT. This translates into CASTFGANTEAFF.

V usage is TRBV11-3 and J usage is TRBJ2-7, with D unclear. This CDR3 spans 12 amino acids. In germline, CDR1 is SGHNT, CDR2 YENEEA. V was pared by 1 base and J by 4 bases, with 5 bases between. The CDR3 is CASSLGSYEQYF. DNA for the CDR3: TGTGCCAGCAGCTTAGGAAGTTACGAGCAGTACTTC.

This chain connects TRBV2 to TRBJ2-2, with D perhaps TRBD1 or TRBD2 (6 bases each). This CDR3 comprises 14 residues. The ends were cut back, 6 bases at V and 4 bases at J, with 12 bases in the middle. Germline CDR1 reads SNHLY; CDR2 reads FYNNEI. CDR3 amino acids: CASRRGVITGELFF. CDR3 nucleotide sequence: TGTGCCAGCAGGAGGGGGGTAATCACCGGGGAGCTGTTTTTT.

This chain links TRBV5-1 with TRBJ2-1; 10 bases match TRBD2. Germline V gives CDR1 SGHRS, CDR2 YFSETQ. Trimming at V came to 0 bases and at J to 0 bases, leaving 6 bases not matched to a gene. The CDR3 contains 18 residues. CDR3 in DNA: TGCGCCAGCAGCTTGGGGGGGACTAGCGTTATCTCCTACAATGAGCAGTTCTTC. It codes for CASSLGGTSVISYNEQFF.

The chain combines TRBV14 with TRBJ2-1, with D possibly TRBD1 on 8 matching bases. Between the trimmed V and J ends, which lost 5 bases and 5 bases, there was a span of 16 bases. Germline V gene data show CDR1 as SGHDN and CDR2 as FVKESK. The CDR3 extends over 15 amino acids. The DNA for the CDR3 is TGTGCCAGCAGCTCATGGACAGGGAGGGACAATGAGCAGTTCTTC. It codes for CASSSWTGRDNEQFF.

This chain uses TRBV4-1 with TRBJ1-2; TRBD1 aligns across 8 bases. CDR3 length: 15 residues. V was clipped by 2 bases and J by 1 base; unmatched bases: 3. The germline gives CDR1 MGHRA, CDR2 YSYEKL. The CDR3 here is CASSQNGQGNYGYTF. In DNA, the CDR3 is TGCGCCAGCAGCCAAAATGGACAGGGTAACTATGGCTACACCTTC.

The chain is built from TRBV5-4 and TRBJ2-2, with TRBD1 identical over 8 bases. CDR3 length equals 17 residues. J was trimmed by 2 bases and V by 4 bases; bases with no gene match: 10. CDR1 and CDR2 (germline): SGHNT, YYREEE (reference sequence). CDR3 sequence reads: CASSITGTGFNTGELFF. DNA of the CDR3: TGTGCCAGCAGCATCACCGGGACAGGATTTAACACCGGGGAGCTGTTTTTT.

The chain is built from TRBV3-1 and TRBJ1-1; D is ambiguous. Deletions cut 3 bases from V and 5 bases from J, with 7 bases between. CDR3 size: 12 residues. Germline V lookup: CDR1 LGHDT, CDR2 YNNKEL (reference sequence). CDR3 region: CASSQGNTEAFF. CDR3 coding DNA: TGTGCCAGCAGCCAGGGTAATACTGAAGCTTTCTTT.

In its sample, this clonotype was seen a few times. V is TRBV5-1 and J is TRBJ2-4, with no clear D. Trimming left V 0 bases short and J 3 bases short, with 7 bases between. The germline V gene encodes CDR1 SGHRS and CDR2 YFSETQ. This CDR3 has 14 residues. The CDR3 DNA reads TGCGCCAGCAGCTTGGGGGCAGTCAAAAACATTCAGTACTTC. Amino acid sequence: CASSLGAVKNIQYF.

This sequence joins TRBV18 and TRBJ1-1; TRBD1 might be the D (6 bases). This CDR3 spans 15 amino acids. V gave up 6 bases and J gave up 1 base, with 15 bases separating them. Looked up from germline, CDR1 is KGHSH and CDR2 is LQKENI. The DNA for the CDR3 is TGTGCCAGCTCTGGAGCGGGGGGCAAGAACACTGAAGCTTTCTTT. Protein sequence: CASSGAGGKNTEAFF.

This clonotype was seen a handful of times. V is TRBV7-2 and J is TRBJ1-4; D possibly corresponds to TRBD1 (6 bases). This CDR3 has 15 amino acids. The germline V gene encodes CDR1 SGHTA and CDR2 FQGNSA. V was pared by 3 bases and J by 8 bases, with 16 bases between. CDR3 bases: TGTGCCAGCAGCTTGGTTATGGGGGCGGGAGAAAAACTGTTTTTT. This encodes CASSLVMGAGEKLFF.

The chain is built from TRBV4-2 and TRBJ1-5; D is unclear. Germline CDR1 and CDR2: LGHNA and YNFKEQ. The CDR3 sequence is 15 residues long. V lost 0 bases and J 3 bases, leaving 9 bases between the germline ends. CDR3 loop: CASSQDLGINQPQHF. For the CDR3, the DNA is TGTGCCAGCAGCCAAGATTTAGGGATCAATCAGCCCCAGCATTTT.

The chain carries TRBV5-4 and TRBJ2-7; 7 bases fit TRBD1. The CDR3 has 14 amino acids. Looked up from germline, CDR1 is SGHNT and CDR2 is YYREEE (reference sequence). Trimming removed 4 bases from V and 2 bases from J; junction bases left unmatched: 6. This CDR3 reads CASSAGQVPYEQYF. The DNA of the CDR3 is TGTGCCAGCAGCGCTGGACAGGTCCCCTACGAGCAGTACTTC.

V is TRBV28 and J is TRBJ2-1, with D possibly being TRBD2 (6 bases). Deletions cut 3 bases from V and 11 bases from J, with 14 bases between. The CDR3 is made up of 13 amino acids. Germline-derived CDR1 and CDR2 are MDHEN and SYDVKM. The CDR3 reads CASSFTPSEKQFF. CDR3 coding DNA: TGTGCCAGCAGTTTTACCCCTAGCGAGAAGCAGTTCTTC.

This chain links TRBV18 with TRBJ2-1, with D perhaps TRBD1 or TRBD2 (5 bases each). Deletions cut 1 base from V and 8 bases from J, with 9 bases between. This CDR3 region has 13 residues. The germline V gene has CDR1 KGHSH and CDR2 LQKENI. DNA of the CDR3: TGTGCCAGCTCACCACGCAGGGACCATGAGCAGTTCTTC. Protein: CASSPRRDHEQFF.

This clonotype was detected only a few times. The V call is TRBV28, the J call TRBJ1-5, with D perhaps matching TRBD1 (5 bases). This CDR3 is 15 amino acids long. Germline values: CDR1 MDHEN, CDR2 SYDVKM. With 11 bases removed from V and 7 bases from J, the gap between germline ends came to 24 bases. The CDR3 reads CALEVLGRGSQPQHF. The CDR3, as DNA: TGTGCCCTCGAAGTCCTAGGGCGGGGGAGCCAGCCCCAGCATTTT.

V and J are TRBV19 and TRBJ2-7; D gene uncertain. V lost 2 bases and J 4 bases, leaving 9 bases between the germline ends. The CDR3 covers 13 residues. Germline CDR1 and CDR2: LNHDA and SQIVND (reference sequence). The CDR3 DNA reads as TGTGCCAGTAGTATAAGGTCCCAATACGAGCAGTACTTC. Translation: CASSIRSQYEQYF.

In this sample, this clonotype turned up once. The chain links TRBV25-1 to TRBJ1-6; D gene unclear. V shed 3 bases and J shed 7 bases, with 16 bases lying between them. CDR1 MGHDK and CDR2 SYGVNS come from the germline V gene. CDR3 length: 16 residues. The CDR3 DNA reads TGTGCCAGCAGTGACTGGCTGGGCCAAGGAAATTCACCCCTCCACTTT. This encodes CASSDWLGQGNSPLHF.

This chain connects TRBV20-1 to TRBJ2-7; the D gene is possibly TRBD1 (6 bases). This CDR3 contains 14 residues. Trimming removed 3 bases at V and 1 base at J, with 13 bases between. Germline values: CDR1 DFQATT, CDR2 SNEGSKA (reference sequence). This CDR3 is CSASWLRGSYEQYF. CDR3 coding DNA: TGCAGTGCTAGTTGGCTGAGGGGGTCCTACGAGCAGTACTTC.

The V gene is TRBV12-3 or TRBV12-4, the J gene TRBJ1-5; 8 bases fit TRBD1. The V segment lost 3 bases and the J segment 5 bases; nucleotides outside the gene matches: 12. CDR3 length: 17 residues. This CDR3 reads CASSFFNFGQGYQPQHF. The CDR3 region has the DNA TGTGCCAGCAGTTTTTTTAACTTCGGACAGGGCTATCAGCCCCAGCATTTT.

The CDR3 DNA sequence: TGTGCCAGCAGCCATCCGGAATTAGCCAAAAACATTCAGTACTTC. It specifies CASSHPELAKNIQYF. The chain combines TRBV16 with TRBJ2-4; D remains ambiguous. Germline CDR1 is KGHSY and CDR2 is FQNENV. V dropped 3 bases and J dropped 0 bases, with 9 bases sitting between them. CDR3 length equals 15 residues.

The chain has TRBV5-1 and TRBJ2-7, with D hard to call. This CDR3 has 14 residues. The germline gives CDR1 SGHRS, CDR2 YFSETQ. Trimming stripped 7 bases from V and 0 bases from J, with 14 bases between. The DNA of the CDR3 is TGCGCCAGCCCTTCCAGGACCACCTCCTACGAGCAGTACTTC. Amino acids: CASPSRTTSYEQYF.

The gene calls are TRBV29-1 and TRBJ2-6; D gene unclear. The CDR3 spans 14 residues. Germline CDR1 is SQVTM and CDR2 is ANQGSEA. V was clipped by 4 bases and J by 2 bases, with 9 bases between them. CDR3 DNA sequence: TGCAGCGTTGTTGGCGGTACTGGGGCCAACGTCCTGACTTTC. It yields the protein CSVVGGTGANVLTF.